Presented here are 30 T cell receptor beta chains from one specimen sequenced in a study of T cell responses to AZD1222 COVID-19 vaccine. Assay used: immunoSEQ multiplex PCR; TCRdb lists only in-frame clones, some missing. The sample consists of about 120,000 clones, more than 80% of them appearing once. Sequenced here: peripheral blood, sampled on day 0 of AZD1222 vaccination. The receptors come from an adult in good health.

CDR3 in DNA: TGCGCCAGCAGTACGGGACACCCATACAATGAGCAGTTCTTC. Its translation is CASSTGHPYNEQFF. The chain uses TRBV10-1 and TRBJ2-1; D may be TRBD1 (6 bases). The CDR3 covers 14 residues. Per germline, CDR1 WNHNN and CDR2 SYGVQD (reference sequence). Trimming cost V 5 bases and J 4 bases, with 12 bases left between them.

V is TRBV7-6 and J is TRBJ1-3; 8 bases are shared with TRBD1. Germline assignment: CDR1 SGHVS and CDR2 FNYEAQ. The V segment lost 5 bases and the J segment 0 bases; nucleotides outside the gene matches: 6. The CDR3 is 16 residues long. The CDR3 is CASSIGTGFSGNTIYF. CDR3 in DNA: TGTGCCAGCAGCATCGGGACAGGTTTCTCTGGAAACACCATATATTTT.

The table lists this clone with a few counts. J is TRBJ1-2 and V is TRBV19; D ambiguous. The CDR3 covers 14 residues. V lost 3 bases and J lost 3, with 11 bases in between. The germline V gene encodes CDR1 LNHDA and CDR2 SQIVND (reference sequence). For the CDR3, the DNA is TGTGCCAGTAGTATCAGAGTAGGCGACTATGGCTACACCTTC. Its protein is CASSIRVGDYGYTF.

A remark on this clone: Different DNA sequences within this sample yield the same CDR3. The chain carries TRBV7-9 and TRBJ1-2; D is possibly TRBD1 (5 bases). The V and J ends lost 5 bases and 4 bases respectively, with 11 bases between them. Germline assignment: CDR1 SEHNR and CDR2 FQNEAQ (reference sequence). This CDR3 is built from 13 residues. As DNA, the CDR3 is TGTGCCAGCAGCGACCGGGACCTCTATGGCTACACCTTC. Translation gives CASSDRDLYGYTF.

This CDR3 is CASSQGTTTYEQYF. CDR3 nucleotides: TGTGCCAGCAGCCAAGGGACAACAACCTACGAGCAGTACTTC. V usage is TRBV3-1 (or the pseudogene TRBV3-2) and J usage is TRBJ2-7; D might be TRBD1 (5 bases). CDR1 and CDR2 from the germline V gene are LGHDT and YNNKEL (reference sequence). Trimming took off 1 base at V and 2 bases at J, with 9 bases between the two ends. CDR3 length equals 14 residues.

The V call is TRBV5-1, the J call TRBJ1-6; no clear D. The CDR3 has 14 amino acids. Trimming took 5 bases from V and 8 from J, leaving 14 bases between them. CDR1 and CDR2 from the germline V gene are SGHRS and YFSETQ. CDR3 in DNA: TGCGCCAGCAGTCGCGGGGATTGGGATTCACCCCTCCACTTT. Translation gives CASSRGDWDSPLHF.

This clone was seen only once. CDR3 in DNA: TGTGCCAGCAGTTACGGACAGGAGGGGAAGAACACTGAAGCTTTCTTT. Protein sequence: CASSYGQEGKNTEAFF. This chain connects TRBV6-5 to TRBJ1-1; 7 bases map to TRBD1. Germline V CDR1 and CDR2: MNHEY, SVGAGI. The trim removed 2 bases at V and 1 base at J, leaving 7 bases unmatched. This CDR3 comprises 16 residues.

The genes are TRBV7-9 and TRBJ2-7; D is uncertain. The V gene's germline CDR1 is SEHNR and CDR2 FQNEAQ (reference sequence). The CDR3 is made up of 11 amino acids. The V end was cut by 5 bases, the J end by 4 bases, with 6 bases between. The CDR3 reads CASSPNYEQYF. The CDR3 DNA is TGTGCCAGCAGCCCCAATTACGAGCAGTACTTC. Based on the CDR3 plus reference TRBV7-9 and TRBJ2-7, the full variable domain is DTGVSQNPRHKITKRGQNVTFRCDPISEHNRLYWYRQTLGQGPEFLTYFQNEAQLEKSRLLSDRFSAERPKGSFSTLEIQRTEQGDSAMYLCASSPNYEQYFGPGTRLTVT.

J is TRBJ2-3 and V is TRBV28; tentative D call: TRBD2 (5 bases). The CDR3 is 14 residues long. Looked up from germline, CDR1 is MDHEN and CDR2 is SYDVKM. V lost 7 bases, J lost 6 bases, and 17 bases lay in between. The chain's CDR3 is CASTESGSKDTQYF. The CDR3 DNA is TGTGCCAGCACTGAGTCTGGGAGTAAGGATACGCAGTATTTT.

DNA of the CDR3: TGTGCCAGCAGCGACATCCTACGCCGGGACAGGGAACTCTCTGGAAACACCATATATTTT. As protein: CASSDILRRDRELSGNTIYF. This sequence joins TRBV6-6 and TRBJ1-3; 9 bases match TRBD1. In germline, CDR1 is MNHNY, CDR2 SVGAGI (reference sequence). CDR3 length equals 20 residues. J was trimmed by 0 bases and V by 6 bases; bases with no gene match: 18.

The rearrangement joins TRBV30 to TRBJ1-2; D is undetermined. CDR3 size: 11 residues. With 1 base removed from V and 8 bases from J, the gap between germline ends came to 8 bases. Germline CDR1 and CDR2: GTSNPN and SVGIG (reference sequence). The CDR3 sequence: CAWSALLGYTF. The CDR3 DNA sequence: TGTGCCTGGAGTGCCTTACTAGGCTACACCTTC.

V gene TRBV7-9 combines with J gene TRBJ2-7; 7 bases align to TRBD2. The CDR3 totals 11 residues. CDR1 SEHNR and CDR2 FQNEAQ come from the germline V gene (reference sequence). The V segment lost 4 bases and the J segment 7 bases; nucleotides outside the gene matches: 1. DNA of the CDR3: TGTGCCAGCAGCTCGGGAGGTGAGCAGTACTTC. The encoded protein is CASSSGGEQYF. Full variable domain (outside the CDR3, taken from reference TRBV7-9 and TRBJ2-7): DTGVSQNPRHKITKRGQNVTFRCDPISEHNRLYWYRQTLGQGPEFLTYFQNEAQLEKSRLLSDRFSAERPKGSFSTLEIQRTEQGDSAMYLCASSSGGEQYFGPGTRLTVT.

The J gene is TRBJ1-2, the V gene TRBV5-1; D ambiguous. Trimming cost V 2 bases and J 6 bases, with 20 bases left between them. The CDR3 runs 16 residues. From germline, CDR1 is SGHRS and CDR2 YFSETQ. In DNA form, the CDR3 reads TGCGCCAGCAGCTTTACTGGATGGGGTGAAGAGGATGGCTACACCTTC. Protein sequence: CASSFTGWGEEDGYTF.

Worth noting for this clone: A read error may produce the germline difference seen at one junction end. The rearrangement uses TRBV6-5 and TRBJ2-7; 8 bases map to TRBD2. Germline loops: CDR1 MNHEY, CDR2 SVGAGI. The CDR3 covers 14 residues. The CDR3 region has the DNA TGTGCCACCAGTTACGGGGGGGACTCCTACGAGCAGTACTTC. Encoded protein: CATSYGGDSYEQYF.

This clone was found a few times. The chain employs TRBV10-3 and TRBJ1-6; D is undetermined. V shed 0 bases and J shed 7 bases, with 10 bases lying between them. Germline V gives CDR1 ENHRY, CDR2 SYGVKD. The CDR3 contains 15 residues. In DNA form, the CDR3 reads TGTGCCATCAGTGAGTCGGTAGTGCTAAATTCACCCCTCCACTTT. It specifies CAISESVVLNSPLHF.

This chain uses TRBV9 with TRBJ1-2; D is perhaps TRBD1 (5 bases). V was cut by 0 bases and J by 5 bases, with 8 bases left in between. The CDR3 spans 13 residues. The germline V gene has CDR1 SGDLS and CDR2 YYNGEE. The DNA of the CDR3 is TGTGCCAGCAGCGTAGACAGGTCGTATGGCTACACCTTC. As protein: CASSVDRSYGYTF.

The rearrangement links TRBV28 to TRBJ2-1; a possible D gene is TRBD2 (5 bases). V was trimmed by 5 bases and J by 5 bases, leaving 13 bases between them. Germline assignment: CDR1 MDHEN and CDR2 SYDVKM. CDR3 size: 14 residues. CDR3: CASSPGNLDNEQFF. CDR3 coding DNA: TGTGCCAGCAGTCCCGGGAATTTAGACAATGAGCAGTTCTTC.

The chain links TRBV7-8 to TRBJ1-1; D remains ambiguous. With 1 base removed from V and 0 bases from J, the gap between germline ends came to 9 bases. The germline gives CDR1 SGHVS, CDR2 FQNEAQ. The CDR3 consists of 15 residues. In DNA form, the CDR3 reads TGTGCCAGCAGCTTAGTAGGCAGGATGAACACTGAAGCTTTCTTT. It codes for CASSLVGRMNTEAFF.

The chain employs TRBV19 and TRBJ2-2, with 9 positions matching TRBD1. The CDR3 length is 16 residues. Per the germline V gene, CDR1 is LNHDA and CDR2 is SQIVND (reference sequence). Trimming removed 4 bases from V and 4 bases from J; junction bases left unmatched: 7. For the CDR3, the DNA is TGTGCCAGTAGTACTCGGACAGGGGCACTCACCGGGGAGCTGTTTTTT. This codes for CASSTRTGALTGELFF.

V usage is TRBV29-1 and J usage is TRBJ2-3, with D uncertain. This CDR3 is 12 amino acids long. Trimming left V 6 bases short and J 0 bases short, with 7 bases between. CDR1 and CDR2 (germline): SQVTM, ANQGSEA. This chain's CDR3 is CSVQQSTDTQYF. CDR3 DNA: TGCAGCGTCCAGCAGAGCACAGATACGCAGTATTTT.

This rearrangement joins TRBV5-1 to TRBJ2-5, with D perhaps TRBD2 (5 bases). Trimming shortened V by 7 bases and J by 6 bases, and 16 bases separated the two germline ends. Germline V gene lookup returns CDR1 SGHRS and CDR2 YFSETQ. This CDR3 spans 13 amino acids. This chain's CDR3 is CASRRAQRQTQYF. CDR3 in DNA: TGCGCCAGCCGACGGGCTCAGCGGCAGACCCAGTACTTC.

This chain links TRBV3-1 (or the pseudogene TRBV3-2) with TRBJ2-7, with D tentatively TRBD2 (5 bases). CDR1 LGHDT and CDR2 YNNKEL come from the germline V gene (reference sequence). The CDR3 has 16 amino acids. V shed 0 bases and J shed 6 bases, with 18 bases lying between them. In DNA form, the CDR3 reads TGTGCCAGCAGCCAAGATGGCCGGGTGGGAGCAAGCGAGCAGTACTTC. Protein product: CASSQDGRVGASEQYF.

This clone showed up just once. The rearrangement uses TRBV5-8 and TRBJ1-1; D remains unclear. The CDR3 has 15 residues. Trimming took 4 bases from V and 0 from J, leaving 13 bases between them. Germline lookup yields CDR1 SGHTS and CDR2 YDEGEE. The CDR3 coding sequence is TGTGCCAGCAGCCGGATGAAGGGTGTGAACACTGAAGCTTTCTTT. This translates into CASSRMKGVNTEAFF.

J is TRBJ2-5 and V is TRBV5-6; no firm D call. V lost 0 bases, J lost 3 bases, and 9 bases lay in between. This CDR3 spans 14 amino acids. Germline lookup yields CDR1 SGHDT and CDR2 YYEEEE. This CDR3 reads CASSLVAAEETQYF. The CDR3 DNA reads TGTGCCAGCAGCTTGGTGGCGGCAGAAGAGACCCAGTACTTC.

The chain links TRBV19 to TRBJ2-1; D gene ambiguous. This CDR3 is 17 amino acids long. Trimming left V 3 bases short and J 1 base short, with 16 bases between. Germline CDR1 is LNHDA and CDR2 is SQIVND (reference sequence). The DNA of the CDR3 is TGTGCCAGTAGTATGGGTCAGGCGTTTCAGTCCTACAATGAGCAGTTCTTC. It encodes CASSMGQAFQSYNEQFF.

In DNA, the CDR3 is TGTGCCAGCAGCCCCTCGATGGGGACAAATCTCGGCGGCTACACCTTC. It is translated as CASSPSMGTNLGGYTF. The chain links TRBV7-9 to TRBJ1-2; weak D call: TRBD1 (6 bases). The CDR3 totals 16 residues. The V gene lost 5 bases and the J gene lost 8 bases, with 24 bases spanning the gap. The germline gives CDR1 SEHNR, CDR2 FQNEAQ (reference sequence).

The chain is built from TRBV24-1 and TRBJ1-2; possibly TRBD1 for D (5 bases). The CDR3 covers 13 residues. V lost 0 bases, J lost 8 bases, and 9 bases lay in between. Germline-derived CDR1 and CDR2 are KGHDR and SFDVKD. This CDR3 is CATSDLPGNGYTF. CDR3 sequence (DNA): TGTGCCACCAGTGATTTGCCAGGGAACGGCTACACCTTC.

This clone was counted a single time. The chain is built from TRBV3-1 (or the pseudogene TRBV3-2) and TRBJ1-2, with a possible D match to TRBD1 (6 bases). The germline gives CDR1 LGHDT, CDR2 YNNKEL (reference sequence). The V and J ends lost 5 bases and 4 bases respectively, with 17 bases between them. This CDR3 is built from 15 residues. The CDR3 spells CASSNRQVSSYGYTF. CDR3 nucleotides: TGTGCCAGCAGCAATCGACAGGTATCGTCCTATGGCTACACCTTC.

The V and J genes are TRBV7-9 and TRBJ1-2; D might be TRBD1 (6 bases). The CDR3 is 14 residues long. The V end was cut by 5 bases, the J end by 5 bases, with 15 bases between. Germline V gene data show CDR1 as SEHNR and CDR2 as FQNEAQ (reference sequence). The CDR3 here is CASSRIWRGYGYTF. For the CDR3, the DNA is TGTGCCAGCAGCCGCATATGGAGGGGGTATGGCTACACCTTC.

As regards this clone: The junction and the germline gene differ at one end; a read error may be behind it. The gene calls are TRBV7-7 and TRBJ2-1; 7 bases match TRBD1. CDR3 size: 15 residues. CDR1 is SSHAT and CDR2 is FNYEAQ in the germline V gene (reference sequence). The CDR3 loop is CASSQGQDSYNEQFF. The CDR3 DNA reads as TGTGCTAGCAGCCAAGGACAGGACTCCTACAATGAGCAGTTCTTC.